These T cell receptor beta chains were read from a single sample in a study of T cell responses to AZD1222 COVID-19 vaccine. TCRdb's table, derived via immunoSEQ multiplex PCR, lists solely in-frame clones and lacks some. The data show approximately 100,000 clones, with 85% to 90% seen just once and more than 1.2% held by the top ten. Sequences were derived from peripheral blood, sampled on day 0 of AZD1222 vaccination. The receptors were gathered from an adult in good health. Each CDR3 is given with its conserved first and last residue. The D gene is left open where the match is weak. Size values are once, few and many counts, or a class for expanded clones, and some rows have none.

d_call: .; clone_size: few; j_call: TRBJ2-1; v_call: TRBV7-9; cdr3_nt: TGTGCCAGCAGCTTTAGTTCCTACAATGAGCAGTTCTTC; cdr3_aa: CASSFSSYNEQFF
d_call: .; clone_size: .; j_call: TRBJ1-3; v_call: TRBV7-9; cdr3_nt: TGTGCCAGCAGCTTATACAGCTCTGGAAACACCATATATTTT; cdr3_aa: CASSLYSSGNTIYF
d_call: .; clone_size: .; j_call: TRBJ1-4; v_call: TRBV29-1; cdr3_nt: TGCAGCGTTGAAATACAGGGTGATTACGAAAAACTGTTTTTT; cdr3_aa: CSVEIQGDYEKLFF
d_call: .; clone_size: .; j_call: TRBJ2-7; v_call: TRBV7-2; cdr3_nt: TGTGCCAGCAGCTTAGTCGTCTCTACCTACGAGCAGTACTTC; cdr3_aa: CASSLVVSTYEQYF
d_call: .; clone_size: .; j_call: TRBJ2-7; v_call: TRBV11-3; cdr3_nt: TGTGCCAGCAGCCTCGGCCAGAGCGAGCAGTACTTC; cdr3_aa: CASSLGQSEQYF
d_call: .; clone_size: once; j_call: TRBJ2-6; v_call: TRBV5-6; cdr3_nt: TGTGCCAGCGGGCCCGGGGGCTCTGGGGCCAACGTCCTGACTTTC; cdr3_aa: CASGPGGSGANVLTF
d_call: .; clone_size: .; j_call: TRBJ1-1; v_call: TRBV5-4; cdr3_nt: TGTGCCAGCAGCTTGGGGTGGGGAGGTAACACTGAAGCTTTCTTT; cdr3_aa: CASSLGWGGNTEAFF
d_call: TRBD2; clone_size: .; j_call: TRBJ2-7; v_call: TRBV5-6; cdr3_nt: TGTGCCAGCAGGTGGGGACTAGCGGGAGTAGAAGAGCAGTACTTC; cdr3_aa: CASRWGLAGVEEQYF
d_call: TRBD2; clone_size: .; j_call: TRBJ2-7; v_call: TRBV3-1/TRBV3-2; cdr3_nt: TGTGCCAGCAGTTCACTCCAGGGACTAGCGTCGGACGAGCAGTACTTC; cdr3_aa: CASSSLQGLASDEQYF
d_call: TRBD2; clone_size: .; j_call: TRBJ2-7; v_call: TRBV9; cdr3_nt: TGTGCCAGCAGCGCTGGACTAGCGGGAGACTACGAGCAGTACTTC; cdr3_aa: CASSAGLAGDYEQYF
d_call: TRBD2; clone_size: .; j_call: TRBJ2-2; v_call: TRBV7-2; cdr3_nt: TGTGCCAGCAGCCCAAGCGGGAGTGGCACCGGGGAGCTGTTTTTT; cdr3_aa: CASSPSGSGTGELFF